The 24 T cell receptor beta chains given below trace back to one sample, sequenced in a study of T-cell reconstitution after alpha-beta-depleted transplantation in children (dated by TCRdb to the mid-2010s). Libraries were made using PCR. The run used an Illumina HiSeq 2500. TCR libraries were prepared with molecular barcoding, using unique molecular identifiers to normalize TCRbeta repertoire quantification. The raw public data were reprocessed by TCRdb itself: fastp quality trimming at Q25, MiXCR clonotype calling, in-frame beta chains only. One record per CDR3 amino acid sequence lists the most common genes and DNA. This sample gives approximately 18,000 distinct CDR3 sequences in total; over 5% of them show up just once. 5.5% to 8.5% of the sample lies in the top ten. This specimen's treatment or condition label, per the study, means: allogeneic hematopoietic cell transplantation with graft depleted of TCRalphabeta T cells and CD19 B cells.

Sequences were derived from PBMCs, sampled before TCRalphabeta/CD19-depleted stem cell transplant. The source of these receptors is a boy aged 5-17 years with acute lymphoblastic leukemia, due to receive a stem cell transplant.

In its sample, this clonotype was seen many times. V usage is TRBV27 and J usage is TRBJ1-1, with D possibly TRBD1 on 5 matching bases. V dropped 2 bases and J dropped 6 bases, with 13 bases sitting between them. The CDR3 is 14 amino acids. CDR1 MNHEY and CDR2 SMNVEV come from the germline V gene (reference sequence). CDR3 nucleotides: TGTGCCAGCAGTTTAAGTCGGGGCTTCGCTGAAGCTTTCTTT. Its translation is CASSLSRGFAEAFF.

This clonotype was found a few times. The J gene is TRBJ1-1, the V gene TRBV28; 7 nucleotides align to TRBD1. Trimming removed 7 bases from V and 8 bases from J; junction bases left unmatched: 13. The CDR3 consists of 14 residues. The V gene's germline CDR1 is MDHEN and CDR2 SYDVKM. The CDR3 DNA reads as TGTGCCAGCACCAAAACTACAAGGGGGCTGGAAGCTTTCTTT. It encodes CASTKTTRGLEAFF.

This clonotype was counted ten times or more. This rearrangement joins TRBV11-2 to TRBJ1-1; 7 nucleotides agree with TRBD1. CDR3 length: 15 residues. V was pared by 2 bases and J by 4 bases, with 7 bases of the junction left unmatched. Germline CDR1 SGHAT, CDR2 FQNNGV. This chain's CDR3 is CASSLLQGLSTEAFF. The DNA for the CDR3 is TGTGCCAGCAGCTTATTACAGGGGCTCAGCACTGAAGCTTTCTTT.

This clonotype was recorded at least ten times. The chain employs TRBV7-6 and TRBJ2-3; the match to TRBD2 covers 9 bases. This CDR3 has 15 residues. V gave up 4 bases and J gave up 2 bases; unmatched junction bases: 4. In germline, CDR1 is SGHVS, CDR2 FNYEAQ. The CDR3 nucleotides read TGTGCCAGCAGCTATAGCGGGGGACCCACAGATACGCAGTATTTT. This encodes CASSYSGGPTDTQYF. Filled out from reference TRBV7-6 and TRBJ2-3, the complete variable domain reads GAGVSQSPRYKVTKRGQDVALRCDPISGHVSLYWYRQALGQGPEFLTYFNYEAQQDKSGLPNDRFSAERPEGSISTLTIQRTEQRDSAMYRCASSYSGGPTDTQYFGPGTRLTVL.

Sample share makes this clonotype medium-sized. CDR3 residues: CASSRTVADTQYF. CDR3 nucleotides: TGTGCCAGCAGTCGGACTGTGGCAGATACGCAGTATTTT. The V call is TRBV27, the J call TRBJ2-3, with D possibly matching TRBD2 (5 bases). In germline, CDR1 is MNHEY, CDR2 SMNVEV (reference sequence). V lost 5 bases, J lost 4 bases, and 10 bases lay in between. The CDR3 totals 13 residues.

This clonotype was seen ten or more times. V and J are TRBV20-1 and TRBJ1-2; D uncertain. V dropped 0 bases and J dropped 3 bases, with 8 bases sitting between them. CDR1 and CDR2 (germline): DFQATT, SNEGSKA (reference sequence). CDR3 size: 13 residues. For the CDR3, the DNA is TGCAGTGCTAGAGATCAAGGGTACTATGGCTACACCTTC. Protein product: CSARDQGYYGYTF.

This clonotype has ten or more counts. The rearrangement links TRBV28 to TRBJ2-7, with 11 bases that match TRBD2. The V segment lost 5 bases and the J segment 7 bases; nucleotides outside the gene matches: 7. The CDR3 contains 14 residues. Germline-derived CDR1 and CDR2 are MDHEN and SYDVKM. In DNA, the CDR3 is TGTGCCAGCAGTATTAGCGGGAGGGCGGTGGAGCAGTACTTC. Its translation: CASSISGRAVEQYF.

This clonotype was seen at least ten times. The V gene is TRBV5-5, the J gene TRBJ2-3; D gene unclear. The CDR3 sequence is 14 residues long. V was clipped by 0 bases and J by 4 bases, with 9 bases between them. CDR1 and CDR2 from the germline V gene are SGHKS and YYEKEE (reference sequence). CDR3 DNA: TGTGCCAGCAGCTTGGCCAAAAGGGCAGATACGCAGTATTTT. As protein: CASSLAKRADTQYF.

The rearrangement links TRBV2 to TRBJ1-1, with a tentative D call TRBD1 (6 bases). CDR1 and CDR2 from the germline V gene are SNHLY and FYNNEI. This CDR3 contains 14 residues. The CDR3 loop reads CTLSVQGLNTEAFF. CDR3 DNA sequence: TGTACCCTCAGCGTGCAGGGGTTGAACACTGAAGCTTTCTTT.

This clonotype was detected ten times or more. This chain uses TRBV5-6 with TRBJ2-2; either TRBD1 or TRBD2 may fit D (5 bases each). V shed 3 bases and J shed 5 bases, with 20 bases lying between them. There are 17 residues in the CDR3. In germline, CDR1 is SGHDT, CDR2 YYEEEE. CDR3 in DNA: TGTGCCAGCAGCTCGGCCTGGGACCGAGTTGAAACCGGGGAGCTGTTTTTT. Translation gives CASSSAWDRVETGELFF.

There are many counts of this clonotype. The genes are TRBV6-2 or TRBV6-3 and TRBJ2-2, with D unclear. Trimming pared 0 bases from V and 0 bases from J, leaving 14 bases between. Germline CDR1 and CDR2: MNHEY and SVGEGT. The CDR3 is made up of 18 amino acids. The CDR3 DNA is TGTGCCAGCAGTTACTCCCCCCGACATTACGCGAACACCGGGGAGCTGTTTTTT. Protein: CASSYSPRHYANTGELFF.

This clonotype is termed medium-sized (0.01 to 0.1%). The chain couples TRBV7-9 to TRBJ2-1; possible D gene TRBD2, 5 bases. Deletions cut 0 bases from V and 6 bases from J, with 15 bases between. There are 16 residues in the CDR3. Germline V gene lookup returns CDR1 SEHNR and CDR2 FQNEAQ (reference sequence). CDR3 protein: CASSLAPSSQVNEQFF. The CDR3 DNA sequence: TGTGCCAGCAGCTTAGCACCTAGCTCCCAGGTCAATGAGCAGTTCTTC. The full variable domain, its missing parts supplied by reference TRBV7-9 and TRBJ2-1, is DTGVSQNPRHKITKRGQNVTFRCDPISEHNRLYWYRQTLGQGPEFLTYFQNEAQLEKSRLLSDRFSAERPKGSFSTLEIQRTEQGDSAMYLCASSLAPSSQVNEQFFGPGTRLTVL.

This clonotype was picked up many times. The J gene is TRBJ2-7, the V gene TRBV5-1, with D perhaps TRBD1 (6 bases). The V end lost 2 bases, the J end lost 1 base, and 13 bases lay between the germline ends. The CDR3 totals 15 residues. CDR1 and CDR2 from the germline V gene are SGHRS and YFSETQ. The CDR3 loop is CASSFSPGQSYEQYF. CDR3 coding DNA: TGCGCCAGCAGCTTTTCCCCGGGACAATCCTACGAGCAGTACTTC.

This clonotype was detected ten times or more. The chain joins TRBV12-3 or TRBV12-4 to TRBJ1-5; 7 bases are shared with TRBD1. The CDR3 runs to 16 residues. V was clipped by 7 bases and J by 6 bases; unmatched bases: 15. Written as DNA, the CDR3 is TGTGCCAGCACTCAGGGGGTAGGGTTCGGCAGTCAGCCCCAGCATTTT. Residues: CASTQGVGFGSQPQHF.

Many counts were recorded for this clonotype. The chain joins TRBV7-2 to TRBJ2-1, with a possible D match to TRBD2 (6 bases). V gave up 3 bases and J gave up 9 bases, with 18 bases separating them. CDR3 size: 15 residues. CDR1 is SGHTA, CDR2 FQGNSA, per germline. In nucleotides, the CDR3 is TGTGCCAGCAGCTTTACAGCGGGTGCCGCGGGTGAGCAGTTCTTC. The encoded protein is CASSFTAGAAGEQFF.

This clonotype turned up a few times. The rearrangement links TRBV3-1 to TRBJ2-3, with D possibly matching TRBD2 (5 bases). Looked up from germline, CDR1 is LGHDT and CDR2 is YNNKEL (reference sequence). Trimming took 10 bases from V and 2 from J, leaving 25 bases between them. The CDR3 covers 17 residues. The chain's CDR3 is CATCQERGGPPTDTQYF. CDR3 sequence (DNA): TGTGCCACCTGCCAAGAACGTGGCGGGCCCCCCACAGATACGCAGTATTTT.

In this sample, this clonotype turned up many times. The chain combines TRBV4-2 with TRBJ1-1, with TRBD1 identical over 9 bases. The V segment lost 4 bases and the J segment 2 bases; nucleotides outside the gene matches: 11. This CDR3 spans 17 amino acids. Germline loops: CDR1 LGHNA, CDR2 YNFKEQ. CDR3 region: CASSLTGGGGGNTEAFF. For the CDR3, the DNA is TGTGCCAGCAGCCTAACAGGGGGCGGTGGTGGTAACACTGAAGCTTTCTTT.

This clonotype appeared many times. The rearrangement uses TRBV12-3 or TRBV12-4 and TRBJ2-7; D is perhaps TRBD2 (7 bases). The CDR3 sequence is 14 residues long. Trimming cost V 5 bases and J 2 bases, with 13 bases left between them. CDR3 coding DNA: TGTGCCAGCAGTATCAGCGGGACAACCTACGAGCAGTACTTC. Its protein is CASSISGTTYEQYF.

This clonotype was detected many times. One end of the junction is discordant with germline, which a read error may explain. The chain employs TRBV4-3 and TRBJ1-1; D remains unclear. There are 12 residues in the CDR3. Germline CDR1 is LGHNA and CDR2 is YSLEER. The CDR3, as DNA: TGCGCTAGCAGTACTGGAGGCACTGAAGCTTTCTTT. It codes for CASSTGGTEAFF.

In its sample, this clonotype was seen many times. V gene TRBV24-1 combines with J gene TRBJ2-5; 7 bases agree with TRBD1. This CDR3 is built from 16 residues. Germline assignment: CDR1 KGHDR and CDR2 SFDVKD. J lost 4 bases, V lost 4 bases, and 11 bases had no gene match. CDR3 loop: CATSDRRQGRGETQYF. For the CDR3, the DNA is TGTGCCACCAGTGACCGAAGACAGGGTAGGGGAGAGACCCAGTACTTC.

The V call is TRBV6-1, the J call TRBJ1-5; D unclear. The CDR3 length is 14 residues. The V gene lost 7 bases and the J gene lost 7 bases, with 17 bases spanning the gap. Germline CDR1 and CDR2: MNHNS and SASEGT. The CDR3 region has the DNA TGTGCCAGCATCGCGGGCCAGCTGGGGCAGCCCCAGCATTTT. Translating it yields CASIAGQLGQPQHF.

In its sample, this clonotype ranks as large. V usage is TRBV4-1 and J usage is TRBJ2-2; 9 bases match TRBD1. Germline loops: CDR1 MGHRA, CDR2 YSYEKL. There are 14 residues in the CDR3. The junction had 8 bases not matched to a gene; V was cut back by 10 bases and J by 5 bases. CDR3 DNA sequence: TGCGCCACCGCCGGGACAGGGATTACCGGGGAGCTGTTTTTT. As protein: CATAGTGITGELFF.

This clonotype was observed many times. In DNA form, the CDR3 reads TGTGCCAGCAGTTACTCGAGGGACAACACGAACACCGGGGAGCTGTTTTTT. Its protein product is CASSYSRDNTNTGELFF. J is TRBJ2-2 and V is TRBV6-5; D may be TRBD1 (6 bases). CDR1 is MNHEY and CDR2 is SVGAGI in the germline V gene. This CDR3 is 17 amino acids long. V was clipped by 0 bases and J by 0 bases, with 11 bases between them.

This clonotype qualifies as medium-sized. The rearrangement links TRBV12-3 or TRBV12-4 to TRBJ2-3; TRBD1 agrees at 9 bases. CDR3 length: 16 amino acids. The junction had 10 bases not matched to a gene; V was cut back by 5 bases and J by 4 bases. The CDR3 nucleotides read TGTGCCAGCAGTATAACCGGGACAGGGAATTCAGATACGCAGTATTTT. It yields the protein CASSITGTGNSDTQYF.